This is a list of T cell receptor beta chains from one sample in a study of shared clonotypes between healthy human individuals. Here immunoSEQ multiplex PCR was the method, and the copy in TCRdb shows in-frame clones only, minus some. The table records around 2.5 million clones, 80% to 95% of them present only once. Sequenced: naive CD4+ T cells from PBMCs. These receptors all come from a man in his late teens or twenties in good health. Some clones in this sample may be carry-over from other donors' samples. Each CDR3 is given with its conserved first and last residue. A D gene is named only where the DNA matches it firmly. The size field is filled for only some rows; it gives once, few, many or a size class.

J gene: TRBJ2-3
V gene: TRBV5-8
CDR3 length: 14
clone size: NA
D gene: NA
CDR3 protein: CASSLGTDTDTQYF
CDR3 DNA: TGTGCCAGCAGCTTAGGAACAGACACAGATACGCAGTATTTT

J gene: TRBJ1-4
V gene: TRBV5-1
CDR3 length: 14
clone size: NA
D gene: NA
CDR3 protein: CASSRPATNEKLFF
CDR3 DNA: TGCGCCAGCAGCCGGCCGGCAACTAATGAAAAACTGTTTTTT

J gene: TRBJ1-2
V gene: TRBV7-9
CDR3 length: 17
clone size: NA
D gene: NA
CDR3 protein: CASSNGRGTAPNDGYTF
CDR3 DNA: TGTGCCAGCAGCAATGGAAGGGGGACGGCCCCTAACGATGGCTACACCTTC

J gene: TRBJ2-3
V gene: TRBV5-1
CDR3 length: 16
clone size: NA
D gene: TRBD1
CDR3 protein: CASSLMGQESTDTQYF
CDR3 DNA: TGCGCCAGCAGCCTGATGGGACAGGAGAGCACAGATACGCAGTATTTT

J gene: TRBJ2-3
V gene: TRBV6-5
CDR3 length: 15
clone size: NA
D gene: TRBD2
CDR3 protein: CASSGGGRKTDTQYF
CDR3 DNA: TGTGCCAGCAGTGGGGGCGGGAGGAAAACAGATACGCAGTATTTT

J gene: TRBJ2-7
V gene: TRBV11-3
CDR3 length: 14
clone size: NA
D gene: TRBD1
CDR3 protein: CASAPHRGTNEQYF
CDR3 DNA: TGTGCCAGCGCCCCACACAGGGGAACCAACGAGCAGTACTTC

J gene: TRBJ1-2
V gene: TRBV7-9
CDR3 length: 13
clone size: NA
D gene: NA
CDR3 protein: CASSLESETTYTF
CDR3 DNA: TGTGCCAGCAGCTTAGAATCGGAGACGACCTACACCTTC

J gene: TRBJ1-1
V gene: TRBV28
CDR3 length: 16
clone size: NA
D gene: TRBD1
CDR3 protein: CASRHSGTGDHTEAFF
CDR3 DNA: TGTGCCAGCAGGCATTCCGGGACAGGGGATCACACTGAAGCTTTCTTT

J gene: TRBJ2-1
V gene: TRBV2
CDR3 length: 12
clone size: NA
D gene: TRBD2
CDR3 protein: CASTREGNEQFF
CDR3 DNA: TGTGCCAGCACCAGGGAGGGCAATGAGCAGTTCTTC

J gene: TRBJ2-5
V gene: TRBV7-2
CDR3 length: 16
clone size: NA
D gene: TRBD2
CDR3 protein: CASSSSSGLALETQYF
CDR3 DNA: TGTGCCAGCAGCTCCTCCTCCGGACTAGCACTAGAGACCCAGTACTTC

J gene: TRBJ1-4
V gene: TRBV7-9
CDR3 length: 16
clone size: once
D gene: TRBD1
CDR3 protein: CASSLLGTGSNEKLFF
CDR3 DNA: TGTGCCAGCAGCTTATTGGGGACAGGTTCTAATGAAAAACTGTTTTTT

J gene: TRBJ2-2
V gene: TRBV7-3
CDR3 length: 14
clone size: NA
D gene: NA
CDR3 protein: CASSLFQNTGELFF
CDR3 DNA: TGTGCCAGCAGCTTATTCCAGAACACCGGGGAGCTGTTTTTT

J gene: TRBJ1-1
V gene: TRBV11-1
CDR3 length: 14
clone size: NA
D gene: NA
CDR3 protein: CASSLGGVNTEAFF
CDR3 DNA: TGTGCCAGCAGCTTGGGGGGCGTGAACACTGAAGCTTTCTTT

J gene: TRBJ2-7
V gene: TRBV28
CDR3 length: 13
clone size: NA
D gene: TRBD1
CDR3 protein: CASSWTGPGEQYF
CDR3 DNA: TGTGCCAGCAGTTGGACAGGGCCCGGGGAGCAGTACTTC

J gene: TRBJ1-2
V gene: TRBV2
CDR3 length: 12
clone size: few
D gene: NA
CDR3 protein: CASMVTGYGYTF
CDR3 DNA: TGTGCCAGCATGGTTACGGGCTATGGCTACACCTTC

J gene: TRBJ2-7
V gene: TRBV7-3
CDR3 length: 15
clone size: NA
D gene: TRBD1
CDR3 protein: CASSPGTGRTYEQYF
CDR3 DNA: TGTGCCAGCAGCCCCGGGACAGGGAGGACCTACGAGCAGTACTTC

J gene: TRBJ1-1
V gene: TRBV7-3
CDR3 length: 13
clone size: NA
D gene: NA
CDR3 protein: CASSYLGATEAFF
CDR3 DNA: TGTGCCAGCAGTTATTTGGGGGCAACTGAAGCTTTCTTT

J gene: TRBJ2-1
V gene: TRBV28
CDR3 length: 13
clone size: NA
D gene: NA
CDR3 protein: CASSPGRRERQFF
CDR3 DNA: TGTGCCAGCAGTCCGGGTCGGCGAGAGAGGCAGTTCTTC

J gene: TRBJ2-1
V gene: TRBV18
CDR3 length: 15
clone size: NA
D gene: NA
CDR3 protein: CASSSTTGSYNEQFF
CDR3 DNA: TGTGCCAGCTCATCTACTACAGGCTCCTACAATGAGCAGTTCTTC

J gene: TRBJ2-2
V gene: TRBV2
CDR3 length: 13
clone size: NA
D gene: NA
CDR3 protein: CASSVVNTGELFF
CDR3 DNA: TGTGCCAGCAGTGTCGTCAACACCGGGGAGCTGTTTTTT

J gene: TRBJ2-7
V gene: TRBV2
CDR3 length: 11
clone size: once
D gene: NA
CDR3 protein: CASSGPLEQYF
CDR3 DNA: TGTGCCAGCAGTGGGCCGCTCGAGCAGTACTTC

J gene: TRBJ2-2
V gene: TRBV27
CDR3 length: 14
clone size: NA
D gene: TRBD2
CDR3 protein: CASSSDGRFGELFF
CDR3 DNA: TGTGCCAGCAGTTCGGACGGGAGGTTCGGGGAGCTGTTTTTT

J gene: TRBJ1-3
V gene: TRBV9
CDR3 length: 16
clone size: NA
D gene: NA
CDR3 protein: CASSVVPAPTGNTIYF
CDR3 DNA: TGTGCCAGCAGCGTTGTTCCCGCACCAACTGGAAACACCATATATTTT

J gene: TRBJ2-7
V gene: TRBV5-1
CDR3 length: 14
clone size: NA
D gene: NA
CDR3 protein: CASSLEDRTHEQYF
CDR3 DNA: TGCGCCAGCAGCTTGGAGGATCGTACCCACGAGCAGTACTTC

J gene: TRBJ1-1
V gene: TRBV7-2
CDR3 length: 16
clone size: NA
D gene: NA
CDR3 protein: CASSHPPGHLNTEAFF
CDR3 DNA: TGTGCCAGCAGCCATCCTCCGGGACACTTGAACACTGAAGCTTTCTTT

J gene: TRBJ1-4
V gene: TRBV6-5
CDR3 length: 14
clone size: NA
D gene: NA
CDR3 protein: CASRRASNNEKLFF
CDR3 DNA: TGTGCCAGCCGCAGGGCTTCCAACAATGAAAAACTGTTTTTT

J gene: TRBJ1-6
V gene: TRBV18
CDR3 length: 15
clone size: NA
D gene: NA
CDR3 protein: CASSPYGNHNSPLHF
CDR3 DNA: TGTGCCAGCTCACCATACGGGAACCATAATTCACCCCTCCACTTT

J gene: TRBJ2-7
V gene: TRBV18
CDR3 length: 15
clone size: NA
D gene: NA
CDR3 protein: CASSQGRESIYEQYF
CDR3 DNA: TGTGCCAGCTCACAGGGCAGGGAGTCGATCTACGAGCAGTACTTC

J gene: TRBJ2-7
V gene: TRBV7-2
CDR3 length: 14
clone size: NA
D gene: TRBD2
CDR3 protein: CASSVGLAGYEQYF
CDR3 DNA: TGTGCCAGCAGCGTCGGACTAGCAGGCTACGAGCAGTACTTC

J gene: TRBJ1-1
V gene: TRBV5-1
CDR3 length: 14
clone size: NA
D gene: NA
CDR3 protein: CASSLGTGDTEAFF
CDR3 DNA: TGCGCCAGCAGCTTGGGGACCGGGGACACTGAAGCTTTCTTT

J gene: TRBJ1-5
V gene: TRBV30
CDR3 length: 13
clone size: NA
D gene: NA
CDR3 protein: CAWSVDPNQPQHF
CDR3 DNA: TGTGCCTGGAGTGTCGACCCCAATCAGCCCCAGCATTTT

J gene: TRBJ2-1
V gene: TRBV10-1
CDR3 length: 16
clone size: NA
D gene: TRBD2
CDR3 protein: CASSEVGGSSYNEQFF
CDR3 DNA: TGCGCCAGCAGTGAAGTAGGCGGGAGCTCCTACAATGAGCAGTTCTTC

J gene: TRBJ1-5
V gene: TRBV7-9
CDR3 length: 13
clone size: NA
D gene: NA
CDR3 protein: CASSLAYNQPQHF
CDR3 DNA: TGTGCCAGCAGCTTAGCATACAATCAGCCCCAGCATTTT